This T cell receptor beta chain was captured by sequencing in a study of radiotherapy plus CTLA-4 blockade in lung cancer. The ends lost 3 bases at V and 7 bases at J; junction bases unmatched: 4. Germline V gene sequence: CDR1 MNHEY, CDR2 SMNVEV (reference sequence). The CDR3 is 14 residues long. Clones were read by immunoSEQ multiplex PCR, and TCRdb kept only the in-frame ones, dropping some. The profile shows tens of thousands of clones, 78% of them singletons. For this clone: Its cognate antigen is unknown.

Broader study findings: Blood TCR clones of tumor origin expanded after radiotherapy plus ipilimumab.

The TCR originated in a human donor with non-small cell lung cancer whose response to radiotherapy plus ipilimumab could not be evaluated. Some clones in this sample may be carry-over from other donors' samples. The sequences come from peripheral blood, collected from a patient treated with radiotherapy plus ipilimumab. V gene TRBV27 combines with J gene TRBJ2-2; 8 bases agree with TRBD2. CDR3 in amino acids: CASSFRLAGGELFF. The CDR3 region has the DNA TGTGCCAGCAGTTTTAGGCTAGCGGGCGGGGAGCTGTTTTTT.